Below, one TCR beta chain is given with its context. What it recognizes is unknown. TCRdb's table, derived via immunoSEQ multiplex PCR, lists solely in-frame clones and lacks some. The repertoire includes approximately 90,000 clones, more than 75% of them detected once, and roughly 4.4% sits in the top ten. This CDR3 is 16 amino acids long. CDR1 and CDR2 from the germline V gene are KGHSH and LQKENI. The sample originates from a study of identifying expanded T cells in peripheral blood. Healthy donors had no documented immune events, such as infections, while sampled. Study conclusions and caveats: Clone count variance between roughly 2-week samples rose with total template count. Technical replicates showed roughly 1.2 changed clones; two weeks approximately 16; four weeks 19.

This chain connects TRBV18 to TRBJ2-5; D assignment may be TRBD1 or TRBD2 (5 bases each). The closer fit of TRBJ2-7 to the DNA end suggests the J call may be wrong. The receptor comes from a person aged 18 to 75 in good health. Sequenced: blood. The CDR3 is CASSPQTGRGSYEQYF. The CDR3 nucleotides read TGTGCCAGCTCACCTCAGACGGGACGTGGGTCCTACGAGCAGTACTTC.